This is a list of T cell receptor beta chains from one sample in a study of regulatory T cells in long-lasting Graves disease. One entry per CDR3 protein results from TCRdb running MiXCR on the multiplex PCR reads. The top ten clones hold over 15% of a sample with about 450,000 distinct CDR3 sequences, 13% to 15% of them seen once. Another study also made use of these data, one on T cells in Graves' hyperthyroidism and ophthalmopathy.

Sequenced material: peripheral blood mononuclear cells (PBMCs), taken at new diagnosis, from a patient treated with antithyroid drugs. Source of these receptors: a woman in her forties or fifties with Graves disease. Each CDR3 is given with its conserved first and last residue. D genes are given only for firm matches. Clone size, where shown, is once, few, many, or a class for clones that have expanded.

CDR3 protein	CDR3 DNA	clone size	J gene	V gene	D gene
CSVQGQGLSFPDTGELFF	TGCAGCGTTCAGGGACAGGGACTTTCCTTCCCTGACACCGGGGAGCTGTTTTTT	NA	TRBJ2-2	TRBV29-1	TRBD1
CASTRSRDSPLHF	TGTGCCAGCACCAGGAGCAGAGATTCACCCCTCCACTTT	many	TRBJ1-6	TRBV28	NA
CASTWDRGPPGELFF	TGTGCCAGCACTTGGGACAGGGGTCCACCCGGGGAGCTGTTTTTT	few	TRBJ2-2	TRBV6-1	TRBD1
CASSYSVREQYF	TGTGCCAGCAGCTATAGTGTGAGAGAGCAGTACTTC	many	TRBJ2-7	TRBV11-2	NA
CASSPSGEGYEQYF	TGTGCCAGCAGCCCATCGGGAGAGGGGTACGAGCAGTACTTC	many	TRBJ2-7	TRBV7-9	NA
CASSSGWVGAGNEQFF	TGCGCCAGCAGCTCCGGGTGGGTGGGAGCGGGGAATGAGCAGTTCTTC	NA	TRBJ2-1	TRBV5-1	TRBD2
CASSLAGKGDTEAFF	TGTGCCAGCAGTTTGGCAGGAAAGGGGGACACTGAAGCTTTCTTT	many	TRBJ1-1	TRBV28	NA
CASSQELAAWETQYF	TGTGCCAGCAGCCAAGAACTAGCGGCCTGGGAGACCCAGTACTTC	many	TRBJ2-5	TRBV3-1	TRBD2
CAWSPGHLEDNEQFF	TGTGCCTGGTCACCGGGACACCTTGAGGACAATGAGCAGTTCTTC	NA	TRBJ2-1	TRBV30	NA
CASRGDGSTDTQYF	TGTGCCAGCAGGGGGGACGGAAGCACAGATACGCAGTATTTT	many	TRBJ2-3	TRBV28	NA
CASSPGQGTGANVLTF	TGTGCCAGCAGCCCGGGACAGGGGACTGGGGCCAACGTCCTGACTTTC	many	TRBJ2-6	TRBV7-2	TRBD1
CAISESYEAFF	TGTGCCATCAGTGAGTCTTATGAAGCTTTCTTT	many	TRBJ1-1	TRBV10-3	NA
CASSIPDKNTEAFF	TGTGCCAGTAGTATCCCCGACAAGAACACTGAAGCTTTCTTT	few	TRBJ1-1	TRBV19	NA
CASSLEGISNQPQHF	TGCGCCAGCAGCTTGGAGGGAATTTCGAATCAGCCCCAGCATTTT	many	TRBJ1-5	TRBV5-1	NA
CASSLGGQGARETQYF	TGCGCCAGCAGCTTGGGGGGACAGGGGGCGCGAGAGACCCAGTACTTC	few	TRBJ2-5	TRBV5-1	TRBD1
CASRGGGTEAFF	TGTGCCAGCAGGGGGGGGGGCACTGAAGCTTTCTTT	many	TRBJ1-1	TRBV28	NA
CASSLGQGARGELFF	TGTGCCAGCAGCCTGGGACAGGGGGCCCGAGGGGAGCTGTTTTTT	many	TRBJ2-2	TRBV7-9	TRBD1
CASSERAGVDGYTF	TGTGCCAGCAGTGAACGGGCAGGGGTGGATGGCTACACCTTC	many	TRBJ1-2	TRBV2	NA
CASSPRQGPTGNTIYF	TGTGCCAGCAGCCCGCGACAGGGCCCCACTGGAAACACCATATATTTT	few	TRBJ1-3	TRBV7-6	TRBD1
CASSPTGVEKLFF	TGTGCCAGCAGCCCGACAGGGGTTGAAAAACTGTTTTTT	many	TRBJ1-4	TRBV3-1	TRBD1
CSVRGGNQETQYF	TGCAGCGTTCGAGGGGGTAACCAAGAGACCCAGTACTTC	many	TRBJ2-5	TRBV29-1	NA